This T cell receptor (beta chain) derives from a study of blood T cell repertoires in COVID-19. Study background: Acute and convalescent COVID-19 specimens originated in the United States, Italy and Spain. PBMCs, B-cell-depleted T cells, or T cells were the source of the cDNA or gDNA that made up the material.

Between the trimmed V and J ends, which lost 4 bases and 3 bases, there was a span of 12 bases. Germline V gene sequence: CDR1 LNHDA, CDR2 SQIVND (reference sequence). The CDR3 is 14 amino acids. In the authors' workflow: Researchers report that nucleated cell counts were estimated from reference gene primer amplification. Sequenced by immunoSEQ multiplex PCR; TCRdb stores in-frame clones only, minus some. Clone size and the V and J calls come from that table; the DNA yielded D and trimming. The sample has hundreds of thousands of clones; 82% are singletons. The receptor comes from a woman aged 55-70 years who had recovered from COVID-19. The sequencing sample was made of PBMCs or T cells enriched from blood (not recorded which). This chain uses TRBV19 with TRBJ1-2; possibly TRBD1 for D (6 bases). DNA for the CDR3: TGTGCCAGTAGTACCCGACAGGATTACTATGGCTACACCTTC. Its protein product is CASSTRQDYYGYTF. Full variable domain (rest looked up from reference TRBV19 and TRBJ1-2): DGGITQSPKYLFRKEGQNVTLSCEQNLNHDAMYWYRQDPGQGLRLIYYSQIVNDFQKGDIAEGYSVSREKKESFPLTVTSAQKNPTAFYLCASSTRQDYYGYTFGSGTRLTVV.